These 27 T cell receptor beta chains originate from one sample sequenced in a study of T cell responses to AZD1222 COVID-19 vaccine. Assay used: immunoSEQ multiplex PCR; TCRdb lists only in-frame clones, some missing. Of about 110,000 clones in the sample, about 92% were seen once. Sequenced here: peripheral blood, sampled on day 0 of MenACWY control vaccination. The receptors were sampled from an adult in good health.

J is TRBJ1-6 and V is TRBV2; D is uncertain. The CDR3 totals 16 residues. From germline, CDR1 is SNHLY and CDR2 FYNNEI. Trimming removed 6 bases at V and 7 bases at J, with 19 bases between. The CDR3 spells CASRSLASTPNSPLHF. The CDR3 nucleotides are TGTGCCAGCAGGTCCCTAGCTTCTACGCCCAATTCACCCCTCCACTTT.

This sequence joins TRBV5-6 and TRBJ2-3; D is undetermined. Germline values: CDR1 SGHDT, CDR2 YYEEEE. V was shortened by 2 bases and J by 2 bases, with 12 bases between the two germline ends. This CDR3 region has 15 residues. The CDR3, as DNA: TGTGCCAGCAGCTTATCTAGAAGGGTCACAGATACGCAGTATTTT. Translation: CASSLSRRVTDTQYF.

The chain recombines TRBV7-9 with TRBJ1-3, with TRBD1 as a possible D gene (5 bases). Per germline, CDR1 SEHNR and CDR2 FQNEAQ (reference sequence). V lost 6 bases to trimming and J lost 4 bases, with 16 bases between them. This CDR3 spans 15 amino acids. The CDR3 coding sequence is TGTGCCAGCAGAAATACAGGAAGGGCGGGAAACACCATATATTTT. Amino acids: CASRNTGRAGNTIYF.

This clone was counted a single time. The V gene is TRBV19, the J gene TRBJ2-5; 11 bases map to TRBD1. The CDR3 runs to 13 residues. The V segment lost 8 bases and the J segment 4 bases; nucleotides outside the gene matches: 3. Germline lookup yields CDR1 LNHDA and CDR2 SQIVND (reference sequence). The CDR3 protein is CASRDRGGETQYF. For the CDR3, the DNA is TGTGCCAGTCGGGACAGGGGGGGAGAGACCCAGTACTTC.

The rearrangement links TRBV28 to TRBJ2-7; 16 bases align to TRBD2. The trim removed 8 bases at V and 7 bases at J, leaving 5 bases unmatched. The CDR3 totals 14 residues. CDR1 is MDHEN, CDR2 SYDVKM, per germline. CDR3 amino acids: CASAPGLAGGEQYF. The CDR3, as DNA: TGTGCCAGCGCGCCGGGACTAGCGGGGGGGGAGCAGTACTTC.

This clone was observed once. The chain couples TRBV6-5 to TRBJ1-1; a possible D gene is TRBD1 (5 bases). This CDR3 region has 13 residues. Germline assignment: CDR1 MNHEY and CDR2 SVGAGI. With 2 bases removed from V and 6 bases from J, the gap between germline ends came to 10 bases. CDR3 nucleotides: TGTGCCAGCAGTTACGCCGGGGACGCTGAAGCTTTCTTT. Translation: CASSYAGDAEAFF.

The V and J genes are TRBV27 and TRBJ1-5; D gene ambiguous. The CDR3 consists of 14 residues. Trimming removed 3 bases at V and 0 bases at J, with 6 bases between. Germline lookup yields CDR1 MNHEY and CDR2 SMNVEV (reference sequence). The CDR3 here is CASSFGVSNQPQHF. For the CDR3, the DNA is TGTGCCAGCAGTTTCGGGGTTAGCAATCAGCCCCAGCATTTT.

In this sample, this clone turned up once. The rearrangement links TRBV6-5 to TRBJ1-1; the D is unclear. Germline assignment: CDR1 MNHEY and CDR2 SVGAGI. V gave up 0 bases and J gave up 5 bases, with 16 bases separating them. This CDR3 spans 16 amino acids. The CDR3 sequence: CASSYSRSGPLTEAFF. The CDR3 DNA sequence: TGTGCCAGCAGTTACTCGAGATCTGGACCGCTGACTGAAGCTTTCTTT.

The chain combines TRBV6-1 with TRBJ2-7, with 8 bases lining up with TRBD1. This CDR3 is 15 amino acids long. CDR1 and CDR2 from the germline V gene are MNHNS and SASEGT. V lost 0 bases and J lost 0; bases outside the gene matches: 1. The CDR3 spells CASSEAGTGSYEQYF. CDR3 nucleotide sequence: TGTGCCAGCAGTGAAGCCGGGACAGGCTCCTACGAGCAGTACTTC.

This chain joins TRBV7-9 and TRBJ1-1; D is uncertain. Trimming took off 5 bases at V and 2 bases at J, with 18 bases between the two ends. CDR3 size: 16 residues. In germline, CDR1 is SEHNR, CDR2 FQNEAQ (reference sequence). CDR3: CASSPTESSRNTEAFF. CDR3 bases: TGTGCCAGCAGCCCTACTGAGAGTTCAAGAAACACTGAAGCTTTCTTT.

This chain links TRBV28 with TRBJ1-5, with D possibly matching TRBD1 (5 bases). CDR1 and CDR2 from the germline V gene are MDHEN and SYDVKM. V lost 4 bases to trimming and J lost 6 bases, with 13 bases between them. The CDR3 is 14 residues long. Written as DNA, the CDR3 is TGTGCCAGCAGTTCCCCCAGGGATGGTCAGCCCCAGCATTTT. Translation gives CASSSPRDGQPQHF.

CDR3 loop: CASSEQRGSYNEQFF. CDR3 sequence (DNA): TGTGCCAGCAGTGAACAGCGGGGTTCCTACAATGAGCAGTTCTTC. The rearrangement joins TRBV2 to TRBJ2-1; TRBD2 matches 7 bases. Germline CDR1 SNHLY, CDR2 FYNNEI. The CDR3 extends over 15 amino acids. V lost 2 bases to trimming and J lost 1 base; unmatched junction nucleotides: 2.

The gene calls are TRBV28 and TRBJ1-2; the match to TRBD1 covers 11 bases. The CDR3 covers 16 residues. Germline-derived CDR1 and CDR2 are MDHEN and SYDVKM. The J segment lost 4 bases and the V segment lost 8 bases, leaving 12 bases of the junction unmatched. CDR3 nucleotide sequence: TGTGCCAGCCGCAGAGCGGGACAGGGGGGGGGCTATGGCTACACCTTC. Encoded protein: CASRRAGQGGGYGYTF.

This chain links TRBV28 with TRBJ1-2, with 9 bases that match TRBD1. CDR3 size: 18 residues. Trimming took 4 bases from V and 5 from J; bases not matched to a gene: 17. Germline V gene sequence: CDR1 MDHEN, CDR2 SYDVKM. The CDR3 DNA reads TGTGCCAGCAGTTCTCGCTGGCGCGACAGGGGGGGAGTATATGGCTACACCTTC. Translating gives CASSSRWRDRGGVYGYTF.

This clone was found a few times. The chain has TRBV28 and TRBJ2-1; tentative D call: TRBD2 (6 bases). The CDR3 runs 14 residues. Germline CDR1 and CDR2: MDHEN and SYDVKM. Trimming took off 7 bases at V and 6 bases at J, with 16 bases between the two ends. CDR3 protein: CASNKEQGGNEQFF. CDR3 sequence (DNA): TGTGCCAGCAACAAAGAGCAGGGAGGCAATGAGCAGTTCTTC.

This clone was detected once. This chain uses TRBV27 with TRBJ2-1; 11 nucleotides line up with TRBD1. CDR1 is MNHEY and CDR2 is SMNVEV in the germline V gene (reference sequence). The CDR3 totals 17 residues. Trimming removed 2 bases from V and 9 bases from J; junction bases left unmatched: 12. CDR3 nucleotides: TGTGCCAGCAGTTTAATGAGCGTGGGACAGGGGGGTGGTGAGCAGTTCTTC. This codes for CASSLMSVGQGGGEQFF.

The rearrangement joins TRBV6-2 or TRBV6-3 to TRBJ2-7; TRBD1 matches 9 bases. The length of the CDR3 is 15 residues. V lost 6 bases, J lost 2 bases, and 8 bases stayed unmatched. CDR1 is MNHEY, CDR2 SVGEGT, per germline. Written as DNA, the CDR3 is TGTGCCAGCAGCCCACGACAGGGGGGAACCTACGAGCAGTACTTC. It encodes CASSPRQGGTYEQYF.

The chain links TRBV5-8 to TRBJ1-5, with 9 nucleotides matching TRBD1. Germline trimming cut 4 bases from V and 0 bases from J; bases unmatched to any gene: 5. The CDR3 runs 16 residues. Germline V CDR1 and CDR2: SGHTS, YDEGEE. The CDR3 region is CASSGGQGFSNQPQHF. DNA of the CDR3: TGTGCCAGCAGCGGGGGACAGGGTTTTAGCAATCAGCCCCAGCATTTT.

The CDR3 here is CASRRQFLLAGDADTQYF. CDR3 DNA sequence: TGCGCCAGCAGGCGACAATTTCTCCTAGCGGGGGACGCAGATACGCAGTATTTT. The chain carries TRBV4-1 and TRBJ2-3; TRBD2 matches at 10 bases. The CDR3 consists of 18 residues. Trimming took 6 bases from V and 4 from J; bases not matched to a gene: 16. Per the germline V gene, CDR1 is MGHRA and CDR2 is YSYEKL.

In DNA, the CDR3 is TGTGCCAGCAGTTTAACAGGGGCCTTAGAGACCCAGTACTTC. It encodes CASSLTGALETQYF. The genes are TRBV6-5 and TRBJ2-5; 7 bases align to TRBD1. The CDR3 sequence is 14 residues long. After removal of 4 bases from V and 4 bases from J, the junction contained 6 bases not matched to a gene. Germline assignment: CDR1 MNHEY and CDR2 SVGAGI.

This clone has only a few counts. The CDR3 here is CASSVAAGDGYTF. Here the CDR3 DNA reads TGTGCCAGCAGCGTAGCAGCAGGTGATGGCTACACCTTC. The chain employs TRBV9 and TRBJ1-2; D remains unclear. Per the germline V gene, CDR1 is SGDLS and CDR2 is YYNGEE. With 0 bases removed from V and 6 bases from J, the gap between germline ends came to 9 bases. The CDR3 extends over 13 amino acids.

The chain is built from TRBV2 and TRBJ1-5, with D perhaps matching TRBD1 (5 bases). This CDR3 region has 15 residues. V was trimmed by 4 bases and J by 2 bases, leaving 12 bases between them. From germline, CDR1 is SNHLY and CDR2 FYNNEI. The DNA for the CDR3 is TGTGCCAGCAGTGTTCCAGGGTCGGGCAATCAGCCCCAGCATTTT. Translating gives CASSVPGSGNQPQHF.

The CDR3 DNA is TGCAGCGTTGGCCAGAACCAAGAGACCCAGTACTTC. Translation: CSVGQNQETQYF. V gene TRBV29-1 combines with J gene TRBJ2-5; D not resolved. Germline assignment: CDR1 SQVTM and CDR2 ANQGSEA. CDR3 length: 12 amino acids. The ends were cut back, 4 bases at V and 0 bases at J, with 6 bases in the middle.

CDR3 coding DNA: TGTGCCAGCAGCTTAATGGGACTGCGGCAAGAGACCCAGTACTTC. This translates into CASSLMGLRQETQYF. The chain is built from TRBV7-6 and TRBJ2-5; maybe TRBD2 (6 bases). CDR1 is SGHVS and CDR2 is FNYEAQ in the germline V gene. CDR3 length equals 15 residues. Trimming left V 2 bases short and J 2 bases short, with 12 bases between.

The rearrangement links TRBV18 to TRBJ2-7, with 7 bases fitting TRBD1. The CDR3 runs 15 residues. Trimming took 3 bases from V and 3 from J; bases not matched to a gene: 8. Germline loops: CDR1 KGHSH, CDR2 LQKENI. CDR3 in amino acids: CASSPFGDSVYEQYF. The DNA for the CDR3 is TGTGCCAGCTCACCTTTCGGGGACAGTGTCTACGAGCAGTACTTC.

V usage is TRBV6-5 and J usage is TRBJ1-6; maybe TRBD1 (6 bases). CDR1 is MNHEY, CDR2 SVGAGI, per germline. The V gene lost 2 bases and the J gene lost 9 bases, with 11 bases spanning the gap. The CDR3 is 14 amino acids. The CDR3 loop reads CASSYPTRGSPLHF. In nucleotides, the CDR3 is TGTGCCAGCAGTTACCCCACCAGGGGTTCACCCCTCCACTTT.

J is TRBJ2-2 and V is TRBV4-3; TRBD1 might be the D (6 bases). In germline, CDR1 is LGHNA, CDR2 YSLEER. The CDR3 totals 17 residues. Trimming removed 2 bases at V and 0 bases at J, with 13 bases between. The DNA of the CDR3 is TGCGCCAGCAGCCAACAACCGGGACAAGCGAACACCGGGGAGCTGTTTTTT. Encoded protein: CASSQQPGQANTGELFF.